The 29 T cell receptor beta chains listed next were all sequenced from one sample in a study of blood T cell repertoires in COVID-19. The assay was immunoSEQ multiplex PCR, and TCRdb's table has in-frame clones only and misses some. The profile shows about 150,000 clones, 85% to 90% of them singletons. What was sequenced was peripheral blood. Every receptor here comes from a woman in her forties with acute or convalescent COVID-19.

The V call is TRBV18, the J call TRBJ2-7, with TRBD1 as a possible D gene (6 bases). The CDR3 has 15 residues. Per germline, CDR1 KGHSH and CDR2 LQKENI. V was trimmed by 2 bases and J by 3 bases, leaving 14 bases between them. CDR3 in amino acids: CASSPSSGTNYEQYF. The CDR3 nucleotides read TGTGCCAGCTCACCATCTTCCGGGACAAACTACGAGCAGTACTTC.

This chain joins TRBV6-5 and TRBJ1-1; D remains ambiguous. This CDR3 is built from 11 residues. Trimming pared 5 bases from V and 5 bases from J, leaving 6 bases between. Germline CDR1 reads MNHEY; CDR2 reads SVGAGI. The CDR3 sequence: CASSRGTEAFF. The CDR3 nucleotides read TGTGCCAGCAGTCGAGGGACTGAAGCTTTCTTT.

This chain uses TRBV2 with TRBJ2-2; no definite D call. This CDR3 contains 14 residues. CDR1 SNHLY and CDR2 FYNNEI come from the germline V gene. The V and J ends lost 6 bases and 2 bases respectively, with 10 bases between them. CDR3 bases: TGTGCCAGCAGGCAGGTGCCAAACACCGGGGAGCTGTTTTTT. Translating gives CASRQVPNTGELFF. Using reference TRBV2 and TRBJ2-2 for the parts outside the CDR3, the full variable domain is EPEVTQTPSHQVTQMGQEVILRCVPISNHLYFYWYRQILGQKVEFLVSFYNNEISEKSEIFDDQFSVERPDGSNFTLKIRSTKLEDSAMYFCASRQVPNTGELFFGEGSRLTVL.

The CDR3 is CATSRERGVNYGYTF. Written as DNA, the CDR3 is TGTGCCACCAGCAGAGAACGGGGGGTCAACTATGGCTACACCTTC. The chain uses TRBV15 and TRBJ1-2; possibly TRBD1 for D (5 bases). Germline CDR1 reads LNHNV; CDR2 reads YYDKDF (reference sequence). Trimming took 0 bases from V and 2 from J, leaving 10 bases between them. The CDR3 extends over 15 amino acids.

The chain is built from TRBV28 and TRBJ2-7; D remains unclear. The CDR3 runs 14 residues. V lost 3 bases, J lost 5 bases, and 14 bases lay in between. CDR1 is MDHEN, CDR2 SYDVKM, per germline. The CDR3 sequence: CASSFSSSVNEQYF. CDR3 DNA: TGTGCCAGCAGTTTTAGTAGCTCCGTAAACGAGCAGTACTTC.

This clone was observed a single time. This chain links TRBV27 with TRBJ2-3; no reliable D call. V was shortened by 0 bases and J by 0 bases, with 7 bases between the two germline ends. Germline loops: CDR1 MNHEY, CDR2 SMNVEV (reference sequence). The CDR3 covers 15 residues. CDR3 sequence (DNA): TGTGCCAGCAGTTTATCTAGTTCTAGCACAGATACGCAGTATTTT. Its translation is CASSLSSSSTDTQYF.

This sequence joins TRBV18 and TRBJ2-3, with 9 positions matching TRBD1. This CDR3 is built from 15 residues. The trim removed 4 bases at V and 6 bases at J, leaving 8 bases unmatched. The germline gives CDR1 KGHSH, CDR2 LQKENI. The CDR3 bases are TGTGCCAGCTCACTTATGGGACAGGGAAAGGATACGCAGTATTTT. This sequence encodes CASSLMGQGKDTQYF.

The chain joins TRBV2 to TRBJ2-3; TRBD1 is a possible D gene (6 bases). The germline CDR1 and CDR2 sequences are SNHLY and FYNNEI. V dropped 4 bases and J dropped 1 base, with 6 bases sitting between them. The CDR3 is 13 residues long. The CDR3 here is CASSGGRTDTQYF. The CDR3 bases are TGTGCCAGCAGTGGGGGGCGCACAGATACGCAGTATTTT.

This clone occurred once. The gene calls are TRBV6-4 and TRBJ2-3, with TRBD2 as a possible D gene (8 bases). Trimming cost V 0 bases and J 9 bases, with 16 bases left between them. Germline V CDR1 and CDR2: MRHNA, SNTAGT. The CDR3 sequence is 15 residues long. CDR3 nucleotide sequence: TGTGCCAGCAGTGACTCTTTCCGGGAGGGGGCGACGCAGTATTTT. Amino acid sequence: CASSDSFREGATQYF.

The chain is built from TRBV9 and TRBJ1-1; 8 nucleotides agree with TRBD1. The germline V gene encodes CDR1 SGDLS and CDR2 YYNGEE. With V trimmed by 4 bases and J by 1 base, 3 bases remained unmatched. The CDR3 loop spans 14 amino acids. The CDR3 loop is CASSRTGQNTEAFF. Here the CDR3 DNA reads TGTGCCAGCAGCCGGACAGGGCAGAACACTGAAGCTTTCTTT.

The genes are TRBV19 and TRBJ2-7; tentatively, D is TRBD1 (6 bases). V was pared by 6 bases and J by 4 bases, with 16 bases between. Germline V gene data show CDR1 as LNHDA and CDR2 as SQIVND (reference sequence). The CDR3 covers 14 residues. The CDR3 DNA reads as TGTGCCAGTAGCGACAGATGGGGACATTACGAGCAGTACTTC. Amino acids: CASSDRWGHYEQYF.

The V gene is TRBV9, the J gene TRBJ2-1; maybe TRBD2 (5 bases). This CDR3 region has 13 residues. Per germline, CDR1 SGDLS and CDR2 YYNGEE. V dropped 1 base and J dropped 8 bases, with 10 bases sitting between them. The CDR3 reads CASSVPAGDEQFF. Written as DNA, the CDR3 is TGTGCCAGCAGCGTACCTGCGGGCGATGAGCAGTTCTTC. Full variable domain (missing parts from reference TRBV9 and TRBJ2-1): DSGVTQTPKHLITATGQRVTLRCSPRSGDLSVYWYQQSLDQGLQFLIQYYNGEERAKGNILERFSAQQFPDLHSELNLSSLELGDSALYFCASSVPAGDEQFFGPGTRLTVL.

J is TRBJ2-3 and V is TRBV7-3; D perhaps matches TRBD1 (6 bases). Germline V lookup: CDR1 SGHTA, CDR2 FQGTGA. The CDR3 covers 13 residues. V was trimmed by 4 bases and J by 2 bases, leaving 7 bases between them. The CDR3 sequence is CASSYRDTDTQYF. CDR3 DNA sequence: TGTGCCAGCAGCTACAGGGACACAGATACGCAGTATTTT. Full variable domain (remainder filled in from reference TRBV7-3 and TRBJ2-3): GAGVSQTPSNKVTEKGKYVELRCDPISGHTALYWYRQSLGQGPEFLIYFQGTGAADDSGLPNDRFFAVRPEGSVSTLKIQRTERGDSAVYLCASSYRDTDTQYFGPGTRLTVL.

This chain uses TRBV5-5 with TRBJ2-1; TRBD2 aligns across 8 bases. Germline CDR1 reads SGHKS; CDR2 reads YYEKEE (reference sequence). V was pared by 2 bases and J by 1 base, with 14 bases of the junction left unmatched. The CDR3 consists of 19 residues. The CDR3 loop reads CASSFKVASGWGSYNEQFF. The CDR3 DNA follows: TGTGCCAGCAGCTTCAAGGTAGCTAGCGGGTGGGGGTCCTACAATGAGCAGTTCTTC. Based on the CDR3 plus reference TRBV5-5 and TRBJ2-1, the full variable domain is DAGVTQSPTHLIKTRGQQVTLRCSPISGHKSVSWYQQVLGQGPQFIFQYYEKEERGRGNFPDRFSARQFPNYSSELNVNALLLGDSALYLCASSFKVASGWGSYNEQFFGPGTRLTVL.

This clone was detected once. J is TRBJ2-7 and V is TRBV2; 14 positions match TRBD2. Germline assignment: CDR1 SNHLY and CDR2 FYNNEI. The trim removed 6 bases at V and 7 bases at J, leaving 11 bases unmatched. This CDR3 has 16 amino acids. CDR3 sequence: CASRPLGLAGVEEQYF. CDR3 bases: TGTGCCAGCAGGCCCTTGGGACTAGCGGGAGTAGAGGAGCAGTACTTC.

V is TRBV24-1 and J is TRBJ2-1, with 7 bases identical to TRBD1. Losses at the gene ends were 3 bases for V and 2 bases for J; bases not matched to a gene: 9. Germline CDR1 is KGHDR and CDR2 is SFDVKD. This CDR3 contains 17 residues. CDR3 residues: CATSDTDRVVPYNEQFF. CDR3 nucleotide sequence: TGTGCCACCAGTGATACAGACAGGGTGGTCCCCTACAATGAGCAGTTCTTC.

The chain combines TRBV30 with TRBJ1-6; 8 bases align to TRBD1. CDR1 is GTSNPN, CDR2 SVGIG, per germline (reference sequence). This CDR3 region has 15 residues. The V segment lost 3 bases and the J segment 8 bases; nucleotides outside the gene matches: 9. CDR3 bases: TGTGCCTGGAGCCAGGGGGCGCGTCGCGATTCACCCCTCCACTTT. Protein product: CAWSQGARRDSPLHF.

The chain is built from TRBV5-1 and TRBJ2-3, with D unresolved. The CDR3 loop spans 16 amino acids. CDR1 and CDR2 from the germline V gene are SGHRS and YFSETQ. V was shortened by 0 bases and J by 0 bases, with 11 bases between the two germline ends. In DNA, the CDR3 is TGCGCCAGCAGCTTGGGCGGATACACTAGCACAGATACGCAGTATTTT. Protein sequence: CASSLGGYTSTDTQYF.

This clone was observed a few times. Here the CDR3 reads CASSPGGRNSNQPQHF. CDR3 DNA: TGTGCCAGCAGTCCAGGGGGGAGGAATAGCAATCAGCCCCAGCATTTT. The rearrangement uses TRBV2 and TRBJ1-5; TRBD1 matches 7 bases. The germline V gene has CDR1 SNHLY and CDR2 FYNNEI. The CDR3 contains 16 residues. The V and J ends lost 5 bases and 0 bases, in that order; junction bases with no gene match: 7.

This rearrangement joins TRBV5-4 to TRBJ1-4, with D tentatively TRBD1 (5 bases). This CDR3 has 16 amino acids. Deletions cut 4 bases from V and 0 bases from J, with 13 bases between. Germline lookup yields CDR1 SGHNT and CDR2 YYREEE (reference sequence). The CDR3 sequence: CASSTRGDSTNEKLFF. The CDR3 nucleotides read TGTGCCAGCAGCACCCGGGGGGACTCAACTAATGAAAAACTGTTTTTT.

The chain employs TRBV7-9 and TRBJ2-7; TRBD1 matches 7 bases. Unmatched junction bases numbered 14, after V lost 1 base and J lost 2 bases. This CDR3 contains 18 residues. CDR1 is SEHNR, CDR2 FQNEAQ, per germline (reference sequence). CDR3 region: CASSLVGVGRQGTYEQYF. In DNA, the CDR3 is TGTGCCAGCAGCTTAGTTGGGGTGGGGCGACAGGGAACCTACGAGCAGTACTTC.

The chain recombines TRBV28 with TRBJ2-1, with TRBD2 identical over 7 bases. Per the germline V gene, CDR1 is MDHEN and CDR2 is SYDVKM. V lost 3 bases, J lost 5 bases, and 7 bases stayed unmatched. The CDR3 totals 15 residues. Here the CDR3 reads CASSFFLAGHNEQFF. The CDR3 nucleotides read TGTGCCAGCAGTTTCTTTTTAGCGGGCCACAATGAGCAGTTCTTC.

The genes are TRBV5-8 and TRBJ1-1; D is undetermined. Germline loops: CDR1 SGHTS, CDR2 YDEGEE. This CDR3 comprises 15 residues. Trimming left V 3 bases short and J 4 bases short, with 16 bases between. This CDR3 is CASSSGSLGSTEAFF. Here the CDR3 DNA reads TGTGCCAGCAGCTCCGGGAGTCTCGGGAGCACTGAAGCTTTCTTT.

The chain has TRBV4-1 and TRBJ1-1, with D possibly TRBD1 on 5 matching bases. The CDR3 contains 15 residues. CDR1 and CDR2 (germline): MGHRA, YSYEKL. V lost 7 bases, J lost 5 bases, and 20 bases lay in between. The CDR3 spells CASTRTGGWETEAFF. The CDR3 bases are TGCGCCAGCACCCGGACCGGGGGTTGGGAAACTGAAGCTTTCTTT.

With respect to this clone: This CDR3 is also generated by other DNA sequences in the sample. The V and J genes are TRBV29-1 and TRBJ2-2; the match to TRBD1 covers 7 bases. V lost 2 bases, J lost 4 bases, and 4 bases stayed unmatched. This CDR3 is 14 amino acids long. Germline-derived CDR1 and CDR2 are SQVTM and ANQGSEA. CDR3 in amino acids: CSVEKRQGTGELFF. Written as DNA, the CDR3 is TGCAGCGTTGAAAAGAGACAGGGCACCGGGGAGCTGTTTTTT.

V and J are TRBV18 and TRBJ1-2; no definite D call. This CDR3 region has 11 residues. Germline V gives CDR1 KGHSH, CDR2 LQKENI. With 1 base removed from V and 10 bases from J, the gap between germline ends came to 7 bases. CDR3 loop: CASSPQEHYTF. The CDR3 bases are TGTGCCAGCTCACCACAGGAGCACTACACCTTC.

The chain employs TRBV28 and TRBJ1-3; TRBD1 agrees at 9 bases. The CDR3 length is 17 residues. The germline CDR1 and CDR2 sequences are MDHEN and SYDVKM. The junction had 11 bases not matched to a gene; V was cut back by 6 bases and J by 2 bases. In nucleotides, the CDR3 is TGTGCCAGCAGCCGTCATCGTCGACAGGGGGCTGGAAACACCATATATTTT. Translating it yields CASSRHRRQGAGNTIYF.

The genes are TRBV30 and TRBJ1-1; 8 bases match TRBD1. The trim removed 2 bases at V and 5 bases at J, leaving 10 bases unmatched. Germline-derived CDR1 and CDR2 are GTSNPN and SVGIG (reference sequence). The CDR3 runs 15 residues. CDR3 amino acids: CAWSWGQVSGTEAFF. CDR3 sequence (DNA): TGTGCCTGGAGTTGGGGACAGGTAAGCGGAACTGAAGCTTTCTTT. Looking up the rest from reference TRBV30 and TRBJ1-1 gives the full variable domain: SQTIHQWPATLVQPVGSPLSLECTVEGTSNPNLYWYRQAAGRGLQLLFYSVGIGQISSEVPQNLSASRPQDRQFILSSKKLLLSDSGFYLCAWSWGQVSGTEAFFGQGTRLTVV.

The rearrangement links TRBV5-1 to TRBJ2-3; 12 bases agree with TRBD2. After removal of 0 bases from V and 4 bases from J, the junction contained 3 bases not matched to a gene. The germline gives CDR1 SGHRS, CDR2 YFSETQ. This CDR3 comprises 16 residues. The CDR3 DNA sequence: TGCGCCAGCAGCTTGGTGACTAGCGGGAGAGCAGATACGCAGTATTTT. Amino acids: CASSLVTSGRADTQYF.